These 10 T cell receptor beta chains came from one sample sequenced in a study of blood T cell repertoires in COVID-19. Profiling relied on immunoSEQ multiplex PCR, and the TCRdb table lists in-frame clones only, not all of them. The table shows around 270,000 clones, with around nine tenths occurring only once. Sequencing input: peripheral blood. Source of these receptors: a man between 35 and 55 years old who had recovered from COVID-19.

The rearrangement uses TRBV7-9 and TRBJ1-4; TRBD1 agrees at 9 bases. Germline values: CDR1 SEHNR, CDR2 FQNEAQ (reference sequence). This CDR3 comprises 15 residues. After removal of 5 bases from V and 8 bases from J, the junction contained 9 bases not matched to a gene. CDR3 DNA sequence: TGTGCCAGCAGCGCTCAGACAGGGGGTTGGGAAAAACTGTTTTTT. This encodes CASSAQTGGWEKLFF. Variable domain in full (rest from reference TRBV7-9 and TRBJ1-4): DTGVSQNPRHKITKRGQNVTFRCDPISEHNRLYWYRQTLGQGPEFLTYFQNEAQLEKSRLLSDRFSAERPKGSFSTLEIQRTEQGDSAMYLCASSAQTGGWEKLFFGSGTQLSVL.

V is TRBV19 and J is TRBJ1-2; D might be TRBD1 (5 bases). The germline V gene encodes CDR1 LNHDA and CDR2 SQIVND (reference sequence). The CDR3 covers 17 residues. V lost 5 bases and J 4 bases, leaving 23 bases between the germline ends. The CDR3 DNA is TGTGCCAGTAGTTCAACATCCTCATCCGGGGGGACCTATGGCTACACCTTC. This translates into CASSSTSSSGGTYGYTF.

V gene TRBV20-1 combines with J gene TRBJ2-1, with 7 bases aligning to TRBD1. CDR1 and CDR2 from the germline V gene are DFQATT and SNEGSKA (reference sequence). The length of the CDR3 is 15 residues. V lost 3 bases and J lost 3; bases outside the gene matches: 8. CDR3 coding DNA: TGCAGTGCTAGTCCCGCAGGGGGAGTCTACAATGAGCAGTTCTTC. This sequence encodes CSASPAGGVYNEQFF.

V and J are TRBV6-2 or TRBV6-3 and TRBJ2-2, with D maybe TRBD1 (8 bases). The CDR3 is made up of 19 amino acids. Trimming took off 6 bases at V and 3 bases at J, with 26 bases between the two ends. Germline CDR1 and CDR2: MNHEY and SVGEGT. The CDR3 nucleotides read TGTGCCAGCAGCCTCACAGGGGGGGCCCCGGATAAAGACACCGGGGAGCTGTTTTTT. Its translation: CASSLTGGAPDKDTGELFF.

The chain is built from TRBV4-2 and TRBJ1-2; D not resolved. V was shortened by 0 bases and J by 0 bases, with 11 bases between the two germline ends. The germline V gene has CDR1 LGHNA and CDR2 YNFKEQ. The length of the CDR3 is 16 residues. The CDR3 here is CASSQEVGLANYGYTF. CDR3 DNA: TGTGCCAGCAGCCAAGAAGTGGGCTTAGCTAACTATGGCTACACCTTC.

The chain employs TRBV6-5 and TRBJ2-1; 11 positions match TRBD2. The CDR3 contains 15 residues. With 6 bases clipped from V and 1 base from J, the junction kept 2 bases outside the gene matches. Germline values: CDR1 MNHEY, CDR2 SVGAGI. Here the CDR3 reads CASRVAGGSYNEQFF. The CDR3 bases are TGTGCCAGCAGGGTAGCGGGGGGGTCCTACAATGAGCAGTTCTTC.

Here the CDR3 DNA reads TGTGCCAGCAGTGCCCCCGGGGCGGGACGGTACGAGCAGTACTTC. Protein sequence: CASSAPGAGRYEQYF. V is TRBV27 and J is TRBJ2-7; possible D gene TRBD2, 6 bases. V lost 5 bases and J 4 bases, leaving 18 bases between the germline ends. CDR1 is MNHEY, CDR2 SMNVEV, per germline (reference sequence). The CDR3 sequence is 15 residues long.

The CDR3 region has the DNA TGTGCCAGCAGCGTAGCCGGTACGATGGGCCTGGGGCAGTATTTT. It codes for CASSVAGTMGLGQYF. The J gene is TRBJ2-3, the V gene TRBV9; D is uncertain. From germline, CDR1 is SGDLS and CDR2 YYNGEE. With 0 bases removed from V and 11 bases from J, the gap between germline ends came to 19 bases. This CDR3 region has 15 residues.

The chain couples TRBV6-2 or TRBV6-3 to TRBJ2-3; D is possibly TRBD1 (5 bases). The V and J ends lost 3 bases and 0 bases respectively, with 19 bases between them. Germline V gene lookup returns CDR1 MNHEY and CDR2 SVGEGT. There are 18 residues in the CDR3. Here the CDR3 DNA reads TGTGCCAGCAGTTATTACGGTGGGGCAGGCCTTAGCACAGATACGCAGTATTTT. Its protein is CASSYYGGAGLSTDTQYF.

The genes are TRBV11-2 and TRBJ2-7; 9 bases fit TRBD2. V lost 5 bases and J lost 3; bases outside the gene matches: 5. CDR3 length equals 14 residues. Germline values: CDR1 SGHAT, CDR2 FQNNGV. CDR3 loop: CASSPSTSGYEQYF. Written as DNA, the CDR3 is TGTGCCAGCAGCCCCTCGACTAGCGGCTACGAGCAGTACTTC.